The present T cell receptor (beta chain) was sequenced within a study of T cell repertoires in cytomegalovirus infection. Whole-study context: TCR beta signatures that were public indicated CMV infection and matching HLA type. Findings and caveats of the study: Summed public TCR beta family frequency identified CMV carriers bearing the relevant HLA. HLA-C-restricted CMV-specific TCR beta clonotypes were dominant in the ex vivo response.

Germline V gene lookup returns CDR1 SGHRS and CDR2 YFSETQ. Trimming stripped 0 bases from V and 0 bases from J, with 9 bases between. The CDR3 runs to 15 residues. At least ten counts were recorded for this clonotype. The antigen is not known. TCRdb fed the reads into MiXCR, producing one record per CDR3 protein. The profile covers roughly 240,000 distinct CDR3 sequences, with 6% to 8% appearing a single time and around 6.5% taken by the ten largest. The chain recombines TRBV5-1 with TRBJ2-5, with unresolved D. Sequences were obtained from PBMCs. The sequence derives from a human donor in good health (CMV status not recorded). Some clones in this sample may be carry-over from other donors' samples. The CDR3 here is CASSLELVYQETQYF. The CDR3 DNA sequence: TGCGCCAGCAGCTTGGAGTTGGTATACCAAGAGACCCAGTACTTC. The variable domain in full, completed from reference TRBV5-1 and TRBJ2-5, reads KAGVTQTPRYLIKTRGQQVTLSCSPISGHRSVSWYQQTPGQGLQFLFEYFSETQRNKGNFPGRFSGRQFSNSRSEMNVSTLELGDSALYLCASSLELVYQETQYFGPGTRLLVL.